One sample yielded the 12 T cell receptor beta chains listed below, sequenced in a study of siplizumab effects on memory and regulatory T cells. Clones were read by immunoSEQ multiplex PCR, and TCRdb kept only the in-frame ones, dropping some. Of some 97,000 clones listed, 75% to 95% were seen once; the top ten hold roughly 0.15%. The sequenced sample consisted of CD4+ T cells sorted from blood. The receptors originated from a human donor in good health.

The CDR3 loop reads CASRRQEYQETQYF. CDR3 nucleotides: TGTGCCAGCAGAAGACAAGAGTACCAAGAGACCCAGTACTTC. V is TRBV27 and J is TRBJ2-5; D unclear. This CDR3 comprises 14 residues. Trimming took off 6 bases at V and 0 bases at J, with 11 bases between the two ends. Germline V gives CDR1 MNHEY, CDR2 SMNVEV (reference sequence).

The chain couples TRBV18 to TRBJ1-1; TRBD1 is a possible D gene (5 bases). Germline V gene sequence: CDR1 KGHSH, CDR2 LQKENI. Trimming took off 1 base at V and 4 bases at J, with 10 bases between the two ends. The CDR3 runs to 14 residues. The chain's CDR3 is CASSPQWGGTEAFF. DNA of the CDR3: TGTGCCAGCTCACCACAGTGGGGGGGCACTGAAGCTTTCTTT.

CDR3 loop: CASSGDFNEQFF. DNA of the CDR3: TGTGCCAGCTCTGGAGATTTCAATGAGCAGTTCTTC. The chain joins TRBV18 to TRBJ2-1; D ambiguous. The CDR3 has 12 amino acids. Germline V lookup: CDR1 KGHSH, CDR2 LQKENI. V lost 6 bases and J lost 6, with 9 bases in between. Supplemented by reference TRBV18 and TRBJ2-1, the full variable domain reads NAGVMQNPRHLVRRRGQEARLRCSPMKGHSHVYWYRQLPEEGLKFMVYLQKENIIDESGMPKERFSAEFPKEGPSILRIQQVVRGDSAAYFCASSGDFNEQFFGPGTRLTVL.

The chain couples TRBV28 to TRBJ1-1; 11 nucleotides match TRBD1. Germline CDR1 MDHEN, CDR2 SYDVKM. V gave up 5 bases and J gave up 6 bases; unmatched junction bases: 11. The length of the CDR3 is 16 residues. Here the CDR3 DNA reads TGTGCCAGCAGTGAGCCCGGGACAGGGGGAATGGCTGAAGCTTTCTTT. Amino acids: CASSEPGTGGMAEAFF. Together with reference TRBV28 and TRBJ1-1, the CDR3 gives the full variable domain: DVKVTQSSRYLVKRTGEKVFLECVQDMDHENMFWYRQDPGLGLRLIYFSYDVKMKEKGDIPEGYSVSREKKERFSLILESASTNQTSMYLCASSEPGTGGMAEAFFGQGTRLTVV.

This sequence joins TRBV2 and TRBJ1-6; D is undetermined. This CDR3 spans 13 amino acids. The V and J ends lost 1 base and 8 bases respectively, with 6 bases between them. From germline, CDR1 is SNHLY and CDR2 FYNNEI. The CDR3 nucleotides read TGTGCCAGCAGTGAAGAGGTCGATTCACCCCTCCACTTT. It yields the protein CASSEEVDSPLHF. Drawing the rest from reference TRBV2 and TRBJ1-6, the complete variable domain is EPEVTQTPSHQVTQMGQEVILRCVPISNHLYFYWYRQILGQKVEFLVSFYNNEISEKSEIFDDQFSVERPDGSNFTLKIRSTKLEDSAMYFCASSEEVDSPLHFGNGTRLTVT.

This chain connects TRBV28 to TRBJ1-1, with 12 bases lining up with TRBD1. The germline V gene has CDR1 MDHEN and CDR2 SYDVKM. V shed 6 bases and J 11 bases; nucleotides not matched to a gene: 13. This CDR3 is 15 amino acids long. The CDR3 loop reads CASSSPGQGAFRAFF. In DNA, the CDR3 is TGTGCCAGCAGCTCTCCGGGACAGGGGGCTTTCCGGGCTTTCTTT.

V and J are TRBV6-1 and TRBJ1-1, with a possible D match to TRBD1 (5 bases). Germline assignment: CDR1 MNHNS and CDR2 SASEGT. The CDR3 spans 14 residues. Deletions cut 2 bases from V and 4 bases from J, with 11 bases between. CDR3 protein: CASSEQGAATEAFF. The CDR3 coding sequence is TGTGCCAGCAGTGAACAAGGGGCTGCCACTGAAGCTTTCTTT.

There are a few counts of this clone. The V gene is TRBV2, the J gene TRBJ1-6, with a possible D match to TRBD1 (5 bases). The CDR3 contains 15 residues. V lost 6 bases to trimming and J lost 7 bases, with 16 bases between them. The germline CDR1 and CDR2 sequences are SNHLY and FYNNEI. CDR3: CASSLTDTRNSPLHF. In DNA form, the CDR3 reads TGTGCCAGCAGCCTCACGGACACTAGAAATTCACCCCTCCACTTT.

The chain has TRBV11-2 and TRBJ1-2, with D perhaps matching TRBD1 (5 bases). Germline-derived CDR1 and CDR2 are SGHAT and FQNNGV. The CDR3 length is 15 residues. Trimming pared 3 bases from V and 6 bases from J, leaving 17 bases between. CDR3 DNA: TGTGCCAGCAGCTTGCCTTTTTTCAGGGAGAATGGCTACACCTTC. Amino acids: CASSLPFFRENGYTF.

This chain uses TRBV19 with TRBJ1-5; D gene unclear. The CDR3 consists of 16 residues. Germline CDR1 reads LNHDA; CDR2 reads SQIVND (reference sequence). Deletions cut 5 bases from V and 4 bases from J, with 18 bases between. As DNA, the CDR3 is TGTGCCAGTAGTCGACCAGGCGGAGGGCTGAATCAGCCCCAGCATTTT. This sequence encodes CASSRPGGGLNQPQHF.

The chain joins TRBV30 to TRBJ2-3, with 9 bases aligning to TRBD2. Trimming cost V 1 base and J 2 bases; bases outside gene matches: 10. The V gene's germline CDR1 is GTSNPN and CDR2 SVGIG (reference sequence). The CDR3 consists of 17 residues. CDR3 loop: CAWSALSGGRHTDTQYF. CDR3 in DNA: TGTGCCTGGAGTGCCCTTAGCGGGGGCCGACACACAGATACGCAGTATTTT.

The J gene is TRBJ2-1, the V gene TRBV6-5, with 9 bases fitting TRBD1. Germline V gene lookup returns CDR1 MNHEY and CDR2 SVGAGI. V was pared by 5 bases and J by 6 bases, with 5 bases of the junction left unmatched. The CDR3 is 14 amino acids. CDR3 sequence: CASSPGQGINEQFF. As DNA, the CDR3 is TGTGCCAGCAGTCCGGGACAGGGAATCAATGAGCAGTTCTTC.